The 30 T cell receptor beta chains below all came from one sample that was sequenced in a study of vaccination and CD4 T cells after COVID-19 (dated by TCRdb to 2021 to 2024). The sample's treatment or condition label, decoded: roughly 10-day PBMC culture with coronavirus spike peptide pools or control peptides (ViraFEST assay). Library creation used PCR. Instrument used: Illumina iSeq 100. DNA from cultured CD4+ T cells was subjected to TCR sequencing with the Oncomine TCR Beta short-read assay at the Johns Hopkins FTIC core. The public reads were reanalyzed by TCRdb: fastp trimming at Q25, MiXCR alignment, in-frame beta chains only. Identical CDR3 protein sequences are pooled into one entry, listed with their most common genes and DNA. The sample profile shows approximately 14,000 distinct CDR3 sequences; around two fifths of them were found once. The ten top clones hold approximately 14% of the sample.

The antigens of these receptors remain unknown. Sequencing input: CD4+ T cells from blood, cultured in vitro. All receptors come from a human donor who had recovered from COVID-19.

The CDR3 DNA is TGTGCCAGCAGCCAAGCTAGGAACAATGAGCAGTTCTTC. This translates into CASSQARNNEQFF. The chain recombines TRBV14 with TRBJ2-1; no clear D. V lost 1 base and J 5 bases, leaving 6 bases between the germline ends. Germline V gives CDR1 SGHDN, CDR2 FVKESK. The CDR3 has 13 residues.

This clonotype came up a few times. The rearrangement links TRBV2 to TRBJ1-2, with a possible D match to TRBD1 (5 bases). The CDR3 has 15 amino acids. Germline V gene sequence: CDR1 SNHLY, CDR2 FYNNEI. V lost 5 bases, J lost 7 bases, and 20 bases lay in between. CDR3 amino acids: CASSIQGYAAPGYTF. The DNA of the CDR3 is TGTGCCAGCAGTATTCAGGGTTATGCGGCACCTGGCTACACCTTC. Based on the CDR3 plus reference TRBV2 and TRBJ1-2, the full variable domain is EPEVTQTPSHQVTQMGQEVILRCVPISNHLYFYWYRQILGQKVEFLVSFYNNEISEKSEIFDDQFSVERPDGSNFTLKIRSTKLEDSAMYFCASSIQGYAAPGYTFGSGTRLTVV.

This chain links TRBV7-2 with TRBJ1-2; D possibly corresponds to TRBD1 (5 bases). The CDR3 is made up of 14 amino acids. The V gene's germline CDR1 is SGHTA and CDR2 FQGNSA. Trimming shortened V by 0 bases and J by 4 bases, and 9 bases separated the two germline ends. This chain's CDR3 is CASSLAGPRYGYTF. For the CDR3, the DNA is TGTGCCAGCAGCTTAGCGGGGCCGCGCTATGGCTACACCTTC.

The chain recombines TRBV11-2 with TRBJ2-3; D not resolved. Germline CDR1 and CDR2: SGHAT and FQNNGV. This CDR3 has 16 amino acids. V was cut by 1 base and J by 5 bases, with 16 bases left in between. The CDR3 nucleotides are TGTGCCAGCAGCTTAGGGGCGAGAATTCGTCGAGATACGCAGTATTTT. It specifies CASSLGARIRRDTQYF.

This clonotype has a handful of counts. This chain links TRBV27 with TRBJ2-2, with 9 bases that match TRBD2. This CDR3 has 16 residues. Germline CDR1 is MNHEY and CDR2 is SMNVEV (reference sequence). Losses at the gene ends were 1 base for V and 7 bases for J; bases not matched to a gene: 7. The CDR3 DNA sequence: TGTGCCAGCAGTTTATTAGCGGGGGTTTGGGGCGGGGAGCTGTTTTTT. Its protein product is CASSLLAGVWGGELFF.

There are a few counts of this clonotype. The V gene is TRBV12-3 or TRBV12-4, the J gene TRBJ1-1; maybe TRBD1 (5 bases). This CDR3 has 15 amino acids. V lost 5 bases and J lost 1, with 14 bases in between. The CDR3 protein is CASSQTVRGNTEAFF. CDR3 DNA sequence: TGTGCCAGCAGTCAGACAGTGCGTGGGAACACTGAAGCTTTCTTT.

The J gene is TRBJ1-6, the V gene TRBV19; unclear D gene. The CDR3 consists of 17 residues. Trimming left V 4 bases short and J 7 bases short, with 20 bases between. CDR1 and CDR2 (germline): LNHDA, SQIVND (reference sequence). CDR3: CASSTFFAGQQNSPLHF. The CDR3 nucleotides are TGTGCCAGTAGTACCTTTTTCGCCGGGCAGCAGAATTCACCCCTCCACTTT.

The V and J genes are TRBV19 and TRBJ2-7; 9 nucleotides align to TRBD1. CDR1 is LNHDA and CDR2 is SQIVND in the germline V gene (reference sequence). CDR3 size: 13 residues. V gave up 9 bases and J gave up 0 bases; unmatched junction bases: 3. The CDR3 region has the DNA TGTGCCAGCGGACAGGGGAGCTCCTACGAGCAGTACTTC. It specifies CASGQGSSYEQYF. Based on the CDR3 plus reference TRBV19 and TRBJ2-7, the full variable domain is DGGITQSPKYLFRKEGQNVTLSCEQNLNHDAMYWYRQDPGQGLRLIYYSQIVNDFQKGDIAEGYSVSREKKESFPLTVTSAQKNPTAFYLCASGQGSSYEQYFGPGTRLTVT.

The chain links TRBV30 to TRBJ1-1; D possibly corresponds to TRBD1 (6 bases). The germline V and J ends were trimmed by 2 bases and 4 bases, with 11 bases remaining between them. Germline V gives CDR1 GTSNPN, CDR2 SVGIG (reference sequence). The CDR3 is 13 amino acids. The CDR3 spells CAWSLQGTTEAFF. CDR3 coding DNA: TGTGCCTGGAGTCTCCAGGGGACCACTGAAGCTTTCTTT.

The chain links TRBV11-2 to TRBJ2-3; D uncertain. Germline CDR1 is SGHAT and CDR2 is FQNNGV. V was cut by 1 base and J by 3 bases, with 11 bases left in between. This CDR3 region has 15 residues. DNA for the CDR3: TGTGCCAGCAGCTTAGGCAGGCCCGGGACAGATACGCAGTATTTT. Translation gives CASSLGRPGTDTQYF.

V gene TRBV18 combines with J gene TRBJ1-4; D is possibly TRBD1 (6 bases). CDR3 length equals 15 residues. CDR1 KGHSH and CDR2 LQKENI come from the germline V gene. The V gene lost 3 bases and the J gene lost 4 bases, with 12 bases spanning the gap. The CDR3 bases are TGTGCCAGCTCACCCCAGACAGGAGATAATGAAAAACTGTTTTTT. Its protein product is CASSPQTGDNEKLFF.

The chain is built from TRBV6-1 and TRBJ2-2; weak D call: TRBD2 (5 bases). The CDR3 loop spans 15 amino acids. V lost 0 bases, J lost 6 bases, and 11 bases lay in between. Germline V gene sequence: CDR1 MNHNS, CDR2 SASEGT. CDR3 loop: CASSEAELGAGELFF. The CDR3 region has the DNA TGTGCCAGCAGTGAAGCGGAACTAGGAGCCGGGGAGCTGTTTTTT.

The CDR3 DNA sequence: TGTGCCAGCAGAAGGACAGGGTCTAACTATGGCTACACCTTC. Translating gives CASRRTGSNYGYTF. The chain carries TRBV11-2 and TRBJ1-2, with 8 nucleotides matching TRBD1. This CDR3 contains 14 residues. After removal of 6 bases from V and 0 bases from J, the junction contained 3 bases not matched to a gene. The germline CDR1 and CDR2 sequences are SGHAT and FQNNGV.

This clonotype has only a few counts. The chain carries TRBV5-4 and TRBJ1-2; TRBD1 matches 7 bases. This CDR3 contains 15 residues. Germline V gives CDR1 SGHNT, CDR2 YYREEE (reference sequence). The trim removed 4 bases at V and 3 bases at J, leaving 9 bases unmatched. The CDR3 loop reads CASSTKGADYYGYTF. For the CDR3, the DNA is TGTGCCAGCAGCACCAAGGGGGCAGATTACTATGGCTACACCTTC.

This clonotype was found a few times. CDR3 bases: TGTGCCAGTAGTCCACGGACAGCTCGTAGGGAGACCCAGTACTTC. Its translation: CASSPRTARRETQYF. The V call is TRBV19, the J call TRBJ2-5; the D gene is possibly TRBD1 (6 bases). V lost 5 bases to trimming and J lost 5 bases, with 18 bases between them. CDR3 length: 15 amino acids. Germline values: CDR1 LNHDA, CDR2 SQIVND (reference sequence). Together with reference TRBV19 and TRBJ2-5, the CDR3 gives the full variable domain: DGGITQSPKYLFRKEGQNVTLSCEQNLNHDAMYWYRQDPGQGLRLIYYSQIVNDFQKGDIAEGYSVSREKKESFPLTVTSAQKNPTAFYLCASSPRTARRETQYFGPGTRLLVL.

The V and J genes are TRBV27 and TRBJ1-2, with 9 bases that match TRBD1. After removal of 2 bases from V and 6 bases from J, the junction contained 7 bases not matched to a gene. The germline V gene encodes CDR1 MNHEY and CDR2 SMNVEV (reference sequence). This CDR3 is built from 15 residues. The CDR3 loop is CASSLGRTGADGYTF. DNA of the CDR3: TGTGCCAGCAGTTTAGGGAGGACAGGGGCAGATGGCTACACCTTC.

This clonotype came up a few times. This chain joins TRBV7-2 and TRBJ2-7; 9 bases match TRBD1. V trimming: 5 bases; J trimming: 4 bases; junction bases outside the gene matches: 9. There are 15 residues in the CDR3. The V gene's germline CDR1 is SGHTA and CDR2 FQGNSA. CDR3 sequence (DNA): TGTGCCAGCAGCCCACAGGGGGCGATTAAGTACGAGCAGTACTTC. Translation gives CASSPQGAIKYEQYF.

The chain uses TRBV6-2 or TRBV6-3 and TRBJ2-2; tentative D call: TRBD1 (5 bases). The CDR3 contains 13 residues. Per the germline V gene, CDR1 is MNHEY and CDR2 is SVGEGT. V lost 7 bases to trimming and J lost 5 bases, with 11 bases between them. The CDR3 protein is CASTLPGTGELFF. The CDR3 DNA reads TGTGCCAGCACCCTACCAGGGACCGGGGAGCTGTTTTTT.

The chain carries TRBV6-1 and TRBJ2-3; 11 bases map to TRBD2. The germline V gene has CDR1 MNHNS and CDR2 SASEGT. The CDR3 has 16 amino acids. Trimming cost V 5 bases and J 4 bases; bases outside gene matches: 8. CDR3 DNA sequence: TGTGCCAGCAGTCTGGGACTAGCGGACGTAGCAGATACGCAGTATTTT. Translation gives CASSLGLADVADTQYF.

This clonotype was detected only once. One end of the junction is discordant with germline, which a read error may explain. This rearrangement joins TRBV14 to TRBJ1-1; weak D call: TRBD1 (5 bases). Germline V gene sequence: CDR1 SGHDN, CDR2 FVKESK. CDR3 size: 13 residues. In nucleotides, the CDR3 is TGTACCAGCAGCCAAGGGGCGGGGTCTTCAGCTTTCTTT. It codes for CTSSQGAGSSAFF. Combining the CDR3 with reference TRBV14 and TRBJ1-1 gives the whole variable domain EAGVTQFPSHSVIEKGQTVTLRCDPISGHDNLYWYRRVMGKEIKFLLHFVKESKQDESGMPNNRFLAERTGGTYSTLKVQPAELEDSGVYFCTSSQGAGSSAFFGQGTRLTVV.

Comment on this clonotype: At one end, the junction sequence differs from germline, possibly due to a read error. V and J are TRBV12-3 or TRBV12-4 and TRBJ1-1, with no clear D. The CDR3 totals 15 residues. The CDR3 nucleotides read TGTGCCAGCAGTTTAAATACAGTGTCGGGCACTGAACCTTTCTTT. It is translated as CASSLNTVSGTEPFF.

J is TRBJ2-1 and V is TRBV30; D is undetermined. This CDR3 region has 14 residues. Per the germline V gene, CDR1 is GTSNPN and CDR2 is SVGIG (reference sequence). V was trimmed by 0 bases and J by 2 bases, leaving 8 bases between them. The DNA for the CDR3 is TGTGCCTGGAGTGTACAGACGGCCTACAATGAGCAGTTCTTC. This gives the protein CAWSVQTAYNEQFF.

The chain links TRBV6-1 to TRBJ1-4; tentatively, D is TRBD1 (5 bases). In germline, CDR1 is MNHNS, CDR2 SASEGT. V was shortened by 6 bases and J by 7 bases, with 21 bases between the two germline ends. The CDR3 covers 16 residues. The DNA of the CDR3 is TGTGCCAGCAGATCCGACAGCACCTTAATGGGTGAAAAACTGTTTTTT. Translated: CASRSDSTLMGEKLFF.

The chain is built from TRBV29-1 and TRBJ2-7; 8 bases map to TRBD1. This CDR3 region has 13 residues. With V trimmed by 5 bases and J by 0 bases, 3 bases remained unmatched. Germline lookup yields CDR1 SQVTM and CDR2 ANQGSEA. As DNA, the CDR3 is TGCAGCGTTCGGGACAGGACCTCCTACGAGCAGTACTTC. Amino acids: CSVRDRTSYEQYF.

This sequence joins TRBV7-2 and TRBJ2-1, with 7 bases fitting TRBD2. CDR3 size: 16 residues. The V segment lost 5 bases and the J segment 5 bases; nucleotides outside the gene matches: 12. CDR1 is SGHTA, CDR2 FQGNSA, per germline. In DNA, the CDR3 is TGTGCCAGCAGCCCCTCTAGCGGCGGACGGAACAATGAGCAGTTCTTC. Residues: CASSPSSGGRNNEQFF.

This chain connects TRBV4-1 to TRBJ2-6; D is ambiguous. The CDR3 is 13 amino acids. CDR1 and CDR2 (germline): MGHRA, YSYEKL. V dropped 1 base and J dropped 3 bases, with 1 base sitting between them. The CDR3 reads CASSQVGANVLTF. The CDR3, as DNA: TGCGCCAGCAGCCAAGTTGGGGCCAACGTCCTGACTTTC.

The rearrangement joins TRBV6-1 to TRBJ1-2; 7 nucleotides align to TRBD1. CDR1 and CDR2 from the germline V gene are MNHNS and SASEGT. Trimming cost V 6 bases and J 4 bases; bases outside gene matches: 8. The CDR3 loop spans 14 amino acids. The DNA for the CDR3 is TGTGCCAGCAGCTCGGACAGGCCTCCCTATGGCTACACCTTC. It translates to CASSSDRPPYGYTF.

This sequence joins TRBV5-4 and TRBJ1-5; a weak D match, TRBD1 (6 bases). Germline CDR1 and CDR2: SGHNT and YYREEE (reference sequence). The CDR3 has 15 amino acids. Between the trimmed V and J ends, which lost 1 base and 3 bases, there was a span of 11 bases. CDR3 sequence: CASSLKGDTNQPQHF. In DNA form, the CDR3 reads TGTGCCAGCAGCTTGAAGGGGGACACCAATCAGCCCCAGCATTTT. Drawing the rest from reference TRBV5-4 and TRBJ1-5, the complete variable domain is ETGVTQSPTHLIKTRGQQVTLRCSSQSGHNTVSWYQQALGQGPQFIFQYYREEENGRGNFPPRFSGLQFPNYSSELNVNALELDDSALYLCASSLKGDTNQPQHFGDGTRLSIL.

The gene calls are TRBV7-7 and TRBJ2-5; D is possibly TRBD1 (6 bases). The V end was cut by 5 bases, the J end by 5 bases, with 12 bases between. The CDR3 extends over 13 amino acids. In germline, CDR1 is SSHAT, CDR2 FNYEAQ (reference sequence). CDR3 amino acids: CASSPGEGETQYF. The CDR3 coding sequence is TGTGCCAGCAGCCCAGGGGAAGGGGAGACCCAGTACTTC.

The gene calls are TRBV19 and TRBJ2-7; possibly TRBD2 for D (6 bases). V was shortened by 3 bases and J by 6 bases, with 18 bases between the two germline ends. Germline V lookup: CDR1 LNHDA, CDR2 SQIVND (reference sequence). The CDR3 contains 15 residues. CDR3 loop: CASSINSAGKSEQYF. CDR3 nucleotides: TGTGCCAGTAGTATTAACTCCGCGGGGAAAAGCGAGCAGTACTTC.